Presented here are 8 T cell receptor beta chains from one specimen sequenced in a study of blood T cells in healthy people across ages. A J-beta primer mix and a sample-barcoded 5' primer were used in a second PCR of roughly 6 to 11 cycles. TCRdb passed the 5' RACE reads through MiXCR, listing each CDR3 protein once. The table lists hundreds of thousands of distinct CDR3 sequences, about 56% of them singletons. Sample: blood. These receptors were taken from a man aged 40-49 years in good health.

In its sample, this clonotype was seen many times. This sequence joins TRBV20-1 and TRBJ2-7, with TRBD1 identical over 8 bases. Germline V gives CDR1 DFQATT, CDR2 SNEGSKA (reference sequence). This CDR3 region has 14 residues. J was trimmed by 2 bases and V by 3 bases; bases with no gene match: 6. CDR3: CSASGRQGTYEQYF. In nucleotides, the CDR3 is TGCAGTGCTAGCGGGAGACAGGGGACCTACGAGCAGTACTTC.

This clonotype was counted a single time. V usage is TRBV28 and J usage is TRBJ2-5; D gene unclear. The V end was cut by 4 bases, the J end by 5 bases, with 14 bases between. Germline CDR1 and CDR2: MDHEN and SYDVKM. This CDR3 contains 14 residues. CDR3 in amino acids: CASSSHTLGETQYF. The CDR3 DNA follows: TGTGCCAGCAGTTCGCATACCTTGGGGGAGACCCAGTACTTC.

V is TRBV11-2 and J is TRBJ2-6; D is uncertain. The germline CDR1 and CDR2 sequences are SGHAT and FQNNGV. The CDR3 length is 15 residues. V was shortened by 3 bases and J by 3 bases, with 9 bases between the two germline ends. The CDR3 loop is CASSFPSDGANVLTF. CDR3 coding DNA: TGTGCCAGCAGCTTCCCTTCAGATGGGGCCAACGTCCTGACTTTC.

This clonotype was counted only a few times. The chain recombines TRBV20-1 with TRBJ2-2; a weak D match, TRBD2 (6 bases). V lost 3 bases to trimming and J lost 4 bases, with 15 bases between them. Germline V gene lookup returns CDR1 DFQATT and CDR2 SNEGSKA (reference sequence). The CDR3 runs to 15 residues. DNA of the CDR3: TGCAGTGCTAGTCGGCGGGGCCGAGGCACCGGGGAGCTGTTTTTT. Its translation: CSASRRGRGTGELFF.

The V and J genes are TRBV12-3 or TRBV12-4 and TRBJ2-2, with 9 bases aligning to TRBD1. The V gene end was trimmed by 1 base and the J gene end by 3 bases; junction bases not matched to a gene: 3. The CDR3 runs to 16 residues. In nucleotides, the CDR3 is TGTGCCAGCAGTTTAGACAGGGGGCTTGACACCGGGGAGCTGTTTTTT. Protein product: CASSLDRGLDTGELFF.

CDR3 region: CSVAQGSYNEQFF. The CDR3 nucleotides are TGCAGCGTTGCCCAGGGTTCCTACAATGAGCAGTTCTTC. The chain carries TRBV29-1 and TRBJ2-1; D perhaps matches TRBD1 (5 bases). From germline, CDR1 is SQVTM and CDR2 ANQGSEA. Between the trimmed V and J ends, which lost 4 bases and 1 base, there was a span of 8 bases. This CDR3 contains 13 residues.

The CDR3 DNA sequence: TGTGCCAGCAGCGAACGAGGGGTTAACTATGGCTACACCTTC. Translating gives CASSERGVNYGYTF. The chain links TRBV6-1 to TRBJ1-2, with a tentative D call TRBD1 (5 bases). Germline CDR1 and CDR2: MNHNS and SASEGT. The CDR3 loop spans 14 amino acids. The ends were cut back, 6 bases at V and 1 base at J, with 12 bases in the middle.

V and J are TRBV28 and TRBJ2-2; D not resolved. Per the germline V gene, CDR1 is MDHEN and CDR2 is SYDVKM. The CDR3 has 14 amino acids. With 5 bases removed from V and 4 bases from J, the gap between germline ends came to 11 bases. Here the CDR3 reads CASSPTYGTGELFF. CDR3 nucleotide sequence: TGTGCCAGCAGTCCCACCTATGGCACCGGGGAGCTGTTTTTT.